This TCR beta chain was identified in a study of blood T cell repertoires in COVID-19. Study in general: Material from acute and convalescent COVID-19 was sourced from the United States, Italy and Spain. PBMCs, B-cell-depleted T cells, or T cells were the source of the cDNA or gDNA that made up the material.

As originally analysed: Amplification of reference gene primers provided the estimated nucleated cell counts. TCRdb keeps only in-frame clones here, not all; method: immunoSEQ multiplex PCR. V and J calls plus clone size are reproduced from that table; the DNA served to infer D and trimming. The sample lists more than 55,000 clones, 79% occurring once. The TCR originated in a human donor in a cohort sampled during active COVID-19. Sample: peripheral blood.

The CDR3 sequence is CASSDLRVPYEQYF. The CDR3 coding sequence is TGTGCCAGCAGTGACCTCAGGGTTCCCTACGAGCAGTACTTC. The chain is built from TRBV2 and TRBJ2-7; D is possibly TRBD1 (5 bases). V dropped 3 bases and J dropped 2 bases, with 11 bases sitting between them. Germline CDR1 SNHLY, CDR2 FYNNEI. The CDR3 is 14 residues long.